The source of this TCR beta chain is a study of T cells in Graves' hyperthyroidism and ophthalmopathy. Regarding the study as a whole: In the analysis, a 13 V-J model separated ophthalmopathy from stable hyperthyroidism.

There were TCR beta CDR3 regions amplified from RNA transcripts. The primer set for the first-round RT-PCR of the TCR CDR3 was HTBI. TCRdb passed the multiplex PCR reads through MiXCR, listing each CDR3 protein once. Here the sample spans some 560,000 distinct CDR3 sequences, approximately 15% being singletons. Concerning this clonotype: Antigen unknown.

V was shortened by 3 bases and J by 2 bases, with 10 bases between the two germline ends. Germline CDR1 and CDR2: DFQATT and SNEGSKA (reference sequence). This CDR3 is 13 amino acids long. Sequencing used blood. The TCR originated in a woman under 40 with Graves' hyperthyroidism. V gene TRBV20-1 combines with J gene TRBJ1-1, with D possibly matching TRBD1 (6 bases). CDR3 in DNA: TGCAGTGCTAGCCAGGGACAAAACACTGAAGCTTTCTTT. Residues: CSASQGQNTEAFF.